Below, 13 T cell receptor beta chains from the same sample are listed, as sequenced in a study of shared clonotypes between healthy human individuals (dated by TCRdb to the early 2020s). The library came from the immunoSEQ multiplex PCR assay. TCRdb took over this immuneACCESS table, retaining in-frame rearrangements with V and J assigned. Such tables are incomplete; in checked studies, under half of the missing clones stem from an unresolved V gene, and the remainder is unexplained. The sample table shows 2 million to 3 million clones, and 80% to 95% are seen once. Clones ranked in the top ten supply 0.36% of the sample. Sequenced sample: naive CD4+ T cells from PBMCs. The cell subset or site label here, explained by the study, means: CD45RA+ positively selected. These receptors all stem from a young man in good health. Some clones in this sample may be carry-over from other donors' samples.

V gene TRBV5-5 combines with J gene TRBJ1-2; a possible D gene is TRBD1 (6 bases). Trimming cost V 4 bases and J 2 bases, with 15 bases left between them. Germline values: CDR1 SGHKS, CDR2 YYEKEE (reference sequence). The CDR3 loop spans 15 amino acids. CDR3 sequence: CASSPGAPRNYGYTF. Here the CDR3 DNA reads TGTGCCAGCAGCCCGGGGGCCCCAAGGAACTATGGCTACACCTTC.

The chain combines TRBV28 with TRBJ2-3; no reliable D call. The ends were cut back, 10 bases at V and 1 base at J, with 12 bases in the middle. The germline V gene encodes CDR1 MDHEN and CDR2 SYDVKM. CDR3 length equals 13 residues. For the CDR3, the DNA is TGTGCCACCCTCAAGAGCGGCACAGATACGCAGTATTTT. Translated: CATLKSGTDTQYF.

The chain has TRBV9 and TRBJ2-7; D ambiguous. The CDR3 length is 14 residues. Germline V gene data show CDR1 as SGDLS and CDR2 as YYNGEE. Trimming pared 0 bases from V and 2 bases from J, leaving 9 bases between. This CDR3 is CASSVESGAYEQYF. The CDR3 DNA reads TGTGCCAGCAGCGTAGAAAGTGGAGCCTACGAGCAGTACTTC.

The rearrangement joins TRBV28 to TRBJ1-2, with a possible D match to TRBD1 (6 bases). The CDR3 is 14 residues long. Trimming pared 5 bases from V and 5 bases from J, leaving 15 bases between. Germline lookup yields CDR1 MDHEN and CDR2 SYDVKM. The CDR3: CASSKNRAWYGYTF. The DNA of the CDR3 is TGTGCCAGCAGTAAAAACAGGGCTTGGTATGGCTACACCTTC.

This chain connects TRBV6-1 to TRBJ2-1; D uncertain. Trimming pared 3 bases from V and 7 bases from J, leaving 10 bases between. CDR1 is MNHNS, CDR2 SASEGT, per germline. This CDR3 has 13 amino acids. The CDR3 nucleotides are TGTGCCAGCAGTGACCAAATCGGGAATGAGCAGTTCTTC. It yields the protein CASSDQIGNEQFF.

The V gene is TRBV7-9, the J gene TRBJ2-3; D is possibly TRBD1 (5 bases). Germline CDR1 SEHNR, CDR2 FQNEAQ (reference sequence). The CDR3 runs to 15 residues. Trimming stripped 5 bases from V and 0 bases from J, with 12 bases between. The chain's CDR3 is CASSPPGYSTDTQYF. The DNA for the CDR3 is TGTGCCAGCAGCCCCCCAGGGTACAGCACAGATACGCAGTATTTT.

The chain employs TRBV9 and TRBJ1-3; possible D gene TRBD1, 6 bases. Trimming took off 2 bases at V and 2 bases at J, with 14 bases between the two ends. The CDR3 sequence is 16 residues long. Germline V gene data show CDR1 as SGDLS and CDR2 as YYNGEE. CDR3 DNA sequence: TGTGCCAGCAGCGTCGCCACAGGGCTCCCTGGAAACACCATATATTTT. Translating gives CASSVATGLPGNTIYF.

This clone was recorded once. The rearrangement uses TRBV28 and TRBJ2-3; the D gene is possibly TRBD2 (5 bases). The CDR3 is 13 amino acids. Trimming took off 5 bases at V and 9 bases at J, with 15 bases between the two ends. Germline CDR1 reads MDHEN; CDR2 reads SYDVKM. CDR3 nucleotides: TGTGCCAGCAGTCAGACCAGCCCGGGAACGCAGTATTTT. Translating it yields CASSQTSPGTQYF.

CDR3 bases: TGTGCCAGCAGTCAACAGGTGGGGGAAAAACTGTTTTTT. Translated, it gives CASSQQVGEKLFF. The gene calls are TRBV6-4 and TRBJ1-4; TRBD1 might be the D (5 bases). V dropped 5 bases and J dropped 8 bases, with 12 bases sitting between them. The CDR3 is 13 residues long. CDR1 is MRHNA and CDR2 is SNTAGT in the germline V gene.

V usage is TRBV27 and J usage is TRBJ2-7; the D gene is possibly TRBD1 (6 bases). V lost 6 bases to trimming and J lost 7 bases, with 19 bases between them. This CDR3 has 14 residues. Germline CDR1 MNHEY, CDR2 SMNVEV (reference sequence). The CDR3 bases are TGTGCCAGCAGCCCAGGGACACCAGGCTATGAGCAGTACTTC. Translation gives CASSPGTPGYEQYF.

This clone was recorded only once. The chain has TRBV6-1 and TRBJ2-5; tentative D call: TRBD2 (6 bases). The CDR3 covers 15 residues. CDR1 is MNHNS and CDR2 is SASEGT in the germline V gene. With 1 base removed from V and 4 bases from J, the gap between germline ends came to 13 bases. CDR3 loop: CASSEDGDWAETQYF. The CDR3 region has the DNA TGTGCCAGCAGTGAAGATGGGGACTGGGCAGAGACCCAGTACTTC.

The V call is TRBV5-6, the J call TRBJ2-1; 12 bases are a match to TRBD2. Germline CDR1 and CDR2: SGHDT and YYEEEE. V lost 5 bases, J lost 1 base, and 7 bases stayed unmatched. This CDR3 spans 17 amino acids. The CDR3 loop reads CASRFGLAGFSYNEQFF. For the CDR3, the DNA is TGTGCCAGCAGATTCGGACTAGCGGGATTTTCCTACAATGAGCAGTTCTTC.

V is TRBV2 and J is TRBJ2-1; D not certain. Germline V gene data show CDR1 as SNHLY and CDR2 as FYNNEI. V was shortened by 7 bases and J by 7 bases, with 11 bases between the two germline ends. The CDR3 sequence is 12 residues long. CDR3 in amino acids: CASTLVRNEQFF. As DNA, the CDR3 is TGTGCCAGCACTCTAGTGAGGAATGAGCAGTTCTTC. Using reference TRBV2 and TRBJ2-1 for the parts outside the CDR3, the full variable domain is EPEVTQTPSHQVTQMGQEVILRCVPISNHLYFYWYRQILGQKVEFLVSFYNNEISEKSEIFDDQFSVERPDGSNFTLKIRSTKLEDSAMYFCASTLVRNEQFFGPGTRLTVL.